This record covers a single T cell receptor (beta chain). V dropped 5 bases and J dropped 0; count of bases not matched to a gene: 8. The CDR3 has 17 amino acids. The germline V gene encodes CDR1 SGHTA and CDR2 FQGNSA. The PCR was carried out with 60 Vbeta primers and 13 Jbeta primers. Clones were read by immunoSEQ multiplex PCR, and TCRdb kept only the in-frame ones, dropping some. The sample includes some 150,000 clones, 65% to 80% of them seen just once. The entry originates in a study of cytomegalovirus exposure and HLA in healthy donors. This chain uses TRBV7-2 with TRBJ2-3; 10 nucleotides agree with TRBD2. The clonotype comes from a young man in good health and CMV-seronegative. The sample was PBMCs. CDR3 sequence: CASSQYRTSGSTDTQYF. The DNA of the CDR3 is TGTGCCAGCAGCCAATACCGGACTAGCGGTAGCACAGATACGCAGTATTTT.